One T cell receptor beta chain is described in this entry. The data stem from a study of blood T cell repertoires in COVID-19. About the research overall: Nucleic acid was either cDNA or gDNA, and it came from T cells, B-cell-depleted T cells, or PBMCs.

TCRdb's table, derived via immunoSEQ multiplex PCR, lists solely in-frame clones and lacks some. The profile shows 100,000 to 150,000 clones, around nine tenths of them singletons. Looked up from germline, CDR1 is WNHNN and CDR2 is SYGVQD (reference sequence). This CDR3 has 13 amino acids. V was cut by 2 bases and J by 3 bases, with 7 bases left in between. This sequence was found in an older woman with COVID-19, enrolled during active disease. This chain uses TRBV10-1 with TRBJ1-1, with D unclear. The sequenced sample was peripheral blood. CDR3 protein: CASSELADTEAFF. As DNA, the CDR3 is TGCGCCAGCAGTGAGCTAGCCGACACTGAAGCTTTCTTT.